These 13 T cell receptor beta chains were all obtained from the same sample, sequenced in a study of shared clonotypes between healthy human individuals. Repertoires were generated with immunoSEQ multiplex PCR, while TCRdb's copy carries only in-frame clones and drops some. This table holds over a million clones, roughly 95% found once. The specimen sequenced was naive CD4+ T cells sorted from blood. Subset specified: CD45RA+ positively selected. The source of these receptors is a man aged 25-40 years in good health.

The genes are TRBV28 and TRBJ2-3, with D possibly matching TRBD2 (6 bases). CDR1 is MDHEN, CDR2 SYDVKM, per germline. CDR3 length equals 13 residues. V lost 5 bases, J lost 4 bases, and 10 bases lay in between. The CDR3 region is CASSRDSADTQYF. The CDR3, as DNA: TGTGCCAGCAGTCGGGACTCCGCAGATACGCAGTATTTT.

The count of this clone is one. The chain is built from TRBV28 and TRBJ2-7; 11 nucleotides agree with TRBD1. V trimming: 7 bases; J trimming: 4 bases; junction bases outside the gene matches: 3. Germline CDR1 reads MDHEN; CDR2 reads SYDVKM. The CDR3 contains 13 residues. The CDR3 sequence: CASTRDRGYEQYF. CDR3 bases: TGTGCCAGCACCAGGGACAGGGGGTACGAGCAGTACTTC.

This chain joins TRBV11-2 and TRBJ1-4; 9 bases are a match to TRBD1. Looked up from germline, CDR1 is SGHAT and CDR2 is FQNNGV. V lost 6 bases, J lost 8 bases, and 10 bases stayed unmatched. The CDR3 extends over 15 amino acids. The CDR3 region is CASRTLQGAGEKLFF. The CDR3 DNA reads TGTGCCAGCAGAACCTTACAGGGGGCTGGAGAAAAACTGTTTTTT.

The gene calls are TRBV7-2 and TRBJ2-7; 12 bases agree with TRBD2. The CDR3 totals 15 residues. Germline assignment: CDR1 SGHTA and CDR2 FQGNSA. Unmatched junction bases numbered 2, after V lost 3 bases and J lost 2 bases. As DNA, the CDR3 is TGTGCCAGCAGCTTCCGGACTAGCGGGGCCTACGAGCAGTACTTC. It is translated as CASSFRTSGAYEQYF.

This clone has a single count. The chain uses TRBV11-2 and TRBJ2-7, with a tentative D call TRBD1 (6 bases). CDR3 length: 15 residues. CDR1 and CDR2 (germline): SGHAT, FQNNGV. The germline V and J ends were trimmed by 5 bases and 3 bases, with 17 bases remaining between them. The CDR3 DNA follows: TGTGCCAGCAGCCCGCGCGGTGCAGGGGACTACGAGCAGTACTTC. Translation: CASSPRGAGDYEQYF. The full variable domain, completed using reference TRBV11-2 and TRBJ2-7, is EAGVAQSPRYKIIEKRQSVAFWCNPISGHATLYWYQQILGQGPKLLIQFQNNGVVDDSQLPKDRFSAERLKGVDSTLKIQPAKLEDSAVYLCASSPRGAGDYEQYFGPGTRLTVT.

This sequence joins TRBV27 and TRBJ2-6, with unresolved D. Germline-derived CDR1 and CDR2 are MNHEY and SMNVEV (reference sequence). Trimming took off 0 bases at V and 0 bases at J, with 6 bases between the two ends. This CDR3 contains 16 residues. CDR3 sequence reads: CASSLSRISGANVLTF. The CDR3 DNA is TGTGCCAGCAGTTTATCAAGGATCTCTGGGGCCAACGTCCTGACTTTC.

The chain is built from TRBV2 and TRBJ1-5; D not certain. Germline V lookup: CDR1 SNHLY, CDR2 FYNNEI. This CDR3 contains 14 residues. V lost 4 bases, J lost 4 bases, and 11 bases lay in between. The CDR3 nucleotides are TGTGCCAGCAGTGGGGTGGAGCGGAATCAGCCCCAGCATTTT. Encoded protein: CASSGVERNQPQHF.

The CDR3 DNA reads as TGCGCCAGCAGCTTGGGGCAGCTGGGTGAGCAGTTCTTC. Translating gives CASSLGQLGEQFF. The chain has TRBV5-1 and TRBJ2-1; D gene unclear. Trimming left V 0 bases short and J 9 bases short, with 10 bases between. Germline V gene sequence: CDR1 SGHRS, CDR2 YFSETQ. The CDR3 spans 13 residues.

The chain employs TRBV7-2 and TRBJ2-7; D is ambiguous. CDR1 and CDR2 from the germline V gene are SGHTA and FQGNSA. There are 13 residues in the CDR3. V was pared by 4 bases and J by 3 bases, with 10 bases between. Here the CDR3 reads CASSSRTNYEQYF. CDR3 DNA: TGTGCCAGCAGCTCCCGAACGAACTACGAGCAGTACTTC.

The genes are TRBV18 and TRBJ2-5, with D tentatively TRBD1 (5 bases). Trimming pared 3 bases from V and 5 bases from J, leaving 19 bases between. Germline V lookup: CDR1 KGHSH, CDR2 LQKENI. There are 16 residues in the CDR3. CDR3 in DNA: TGTGCCAGCTCACCCCTAGGCGAAGGGGTGGGGGAGACCCAGTACTTC. Protein product: CASSPLGEGVGETQYF.

The chain couples TRBV6-1 to TRBJ2-7; 7 nucleotides align to TRBD1. Germline V gives CDR1 MNHNS, CDR2 SASEGT. V lost 5 bases, J lost 3 bases, and 7 bases stayed unmatched. The length of the CDR3 is 14 residues. CDR3 in amino acids: CASSRDRASYEQYF. DNA of the CDR3: TGTGCCAGCAGTCGTGACAGGGCCAGCTACGAGCAGTACTTC.

The chain couples TRBV7-2 to TRBJ2-2, with D perhaps TRBD1 or TRBD2 (5 bases each). CDR1 SGHTA and CDR2 FQGNSA come from the germline V gene. This CDR3 is 15 amino acids long. Trimming stripped 8 bases from V and 1 base from J, with 14 bases between. The CDR3 coding sequence is TGTGCCAGCCGATACGGGACGGGGAACACCGGGGAGCTGTTTTTT. Amino acid sequence: CASRYGTGNTGELFF.

This chain joins TRBV18 and TRBJ2-1, with D perhaps TRBD2 (5 bases). Germline values: CDR1 KGHSH, CDR2 LQKENI. This CDR3 has 14 amino acids. Trimming took off 0 bases at V and 9 bases at J, with 12 bases between the two ends. Here the CDR3 reads CASSPPARAAEQFF. Written as DNA, the CDR3 is TGTGCCAGCTCACCACCGGCGCGGGCGGCTGAGCAGTTCTTC.